This TCR beta chain was obtained from a study of blood T cell repertoires in COVID-19. Study context: PBMCs, B-cell-depleted T cells, or T cells were the source of the cDNA or gDNA that made up the material.

As processed by the authors: Reference gene primer amplification in the assay estimated nucleated cell counts. Method: immunoSEQ multiplex PCR; TCRdb's copy keeps in-frame clones and lacks some. V and J calls and clone size follow that table, whereas D and trimming were derived from the DNA. The sample has tens of thousands of clones, roughly 87% seen once. Germline lookup yields CDR1 LGHNA and CDR2 YSLEER. V lost 2 bases, J lost 3 bases, and 10 bases stayed unmatched. The CDR3 length is 16 residues. Sequencing used peripheral blood. The V and J genes are TRBV4-3 and TRBJ2-7; 7 bases agree with TRBD1. This TCR was sampled from a woman between 50 and 59 years old with active or convalescent COVID-19. In DNA, the CDR3 is TGCGCCAGCAGCCAAACCCCGACAGGGTCCGTCTACGAGCAGTACTTC. Translating it yields CASSQTPTGSVYEQYF.